These 3 T cell receptor beta chains originate from one sample sequenced in a study of blood T cell repertoires in COVID-19. Sequenced by immunoSEQ multiplex PCR; TCRdb stores in-frame clones only, minus some. The sample shows 300,000 to 450,000 clones, roughly 86% of them seen only once. Sample: PBMCs or T cells enriched from blood (not recorded which). The receptors here all came from a man aged 25-45 years who had recovered from COVID-19.

DNA of the CDR3: TGTGCCAGCAGGAACAGGGCCCTCGAAAAACTGTTTTTT. As protein: CASRNRALEKLFF. The rearrangement joins TRBV6-6 to TRBJ1-4; possibly TRBD1 for D (6 bases). V was cut by 6 bases and J by 8 bases, with 13 bases left in between. The germline CDR1 and CDR2 sequences are MNHNY and SVGAGI (reference sequence). The CDR3 contains 13 residues.

The chain couples TRBV18 to TRBJ1-1, with 7 bases identical to TRBD1. V was pared by 5 bases and J by 3 bases, with 6 bases of the junction left unmatched. Germline V gene lookup returns CDR1 KGHSH and CDR2 LQKENI. CDR3 length equals 14 residues. CDR3 in amino acids: CASSVQGYDTEAFF. The CDR3 DNA reads as TGTGCCAGCTCAGTACAGGGGTATGACACTGAAGCTTTCTTT.

This clone occurred once. The V and J genes are TRBV7-8 and TRBJ1-1; 7 bases line up with TRBD1. The V gene's germline CDR1 is SGHVS and CDR2 FQNEAQ. V trimming: 5 bases; J trimming: 0 bases; junction bases outside the gene matches: 3. This CDR3 has 14 residues. The CDR3 sequence: CASSTTGVNTEAFF. The CDR3 nucleotides are TGTGCCAGCAGCACAACAGGGGTGAACACTGAAGCTTTCTTT.